Following are 2 T cell receptor beta chains from one sample sequenced in a study of T cell changes during pregnancy in multiple sclerosis. The data were produced by immunoSEQ multiplex PCR, yet TCRdb's version contains in-frame clones alone and is incomplete. The sample carries 45,000 to 65,000 clones, around 93% recorded once. This specimen consisted of peripheral blood, obtained after pregnancy. These receptors originate from a female donor in good health, enrolled as a control in a pregnancy study.

For this clone: The junction departs from the called germline gene at one end, perhaps through a read error. The chain has TRBV6-5 and TRBJ2-7, with a possible D match to TRBD2 (5 bases). Per germline, CDR1 MNHEY and CDR2 SVGAGI. This CDR3 region has 12 residues. In DNA, the CDR3 is TGTGCCAGCAGGGGATCGGGATCGGGGTTGAACTTC. Protein product: CASRGSGSGLNF.

V gene TRBV19 combines with J gene TRBJ2-2; 7 bases are a match to TRBD2. The CDR3 contains 15 residues. V shed 6 bases and J 4 bases; nucleotides not matched to a gene: 8. Germline V gene sequence: CDR1 LNHDA, CDR2 SQIVND (reference sequence). CDR3 in amino acids: CASSPLGGSTGELFF. CDR3 in DNA: TGTGCCAGTAGCCCATTGGGGGGGAGCACCGGGGAGCTGTTTTTT.